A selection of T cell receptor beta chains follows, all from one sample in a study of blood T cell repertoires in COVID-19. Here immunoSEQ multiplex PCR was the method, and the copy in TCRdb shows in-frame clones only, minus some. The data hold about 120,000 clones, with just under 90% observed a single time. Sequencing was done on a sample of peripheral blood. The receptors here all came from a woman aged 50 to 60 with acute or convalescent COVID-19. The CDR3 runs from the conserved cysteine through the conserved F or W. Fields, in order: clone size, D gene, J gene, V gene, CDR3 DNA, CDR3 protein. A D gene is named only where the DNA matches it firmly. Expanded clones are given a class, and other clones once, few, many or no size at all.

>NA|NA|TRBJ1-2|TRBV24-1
TGTGCCACCAGTGACGGGGGGGGCTATGGCTACACCTTC
CATSDGGGYGYTF
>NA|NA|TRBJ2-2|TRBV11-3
TGTGCCAGCAGCTTTACAGCGAACACCGGGGAGCTGTTTTTT
CASSFTANTGELFF
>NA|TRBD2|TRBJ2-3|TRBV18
TGTGCCAGCTCACCTGGGACTAGCGGTTTAGATACGCAGTATTTT
CASSPGTSGLDTQYF
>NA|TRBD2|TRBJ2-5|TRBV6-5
TGTGCCACCCTGGGGGGGGGACCTTTAGAGACCCAGTACTTC
CATLGGGPLETQYF
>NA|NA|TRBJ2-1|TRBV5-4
TGTGCCAGCTGGGAGAGGGCGTACGGTGAGCAGTTCTTC
CASWERAYGEQFF
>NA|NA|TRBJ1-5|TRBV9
TGTGCCAGCAGCGTGGGGGGAGCAAATCAGCCCCAGCATTTT
CASSVGGANQPQHF
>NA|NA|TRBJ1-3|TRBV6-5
TGTGCCACCACGGGACTGTTCTCTGGAAACACCATATATTTT
CATTGLFSGNTIYF
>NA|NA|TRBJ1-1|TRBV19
TGTGCCAGTAGTCTCCGATCAGGCGAAGCTTTCTTT
CASSLRSGEAFF
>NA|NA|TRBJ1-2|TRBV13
TGTGCCAGCAGCTTAGAGTACAGGGCGCACTATGGCTACACCTTC
CASSLEYRAHYGYTF
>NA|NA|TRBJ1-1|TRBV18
TGTGCCAGCTCGTACAACAGGGACACTGAAGCTTTCTTT
CASSYNRDTEAFF
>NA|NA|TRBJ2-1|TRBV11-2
TGTGCCAGCAGCCTTGACAGACCCTCCTACAATGAGCAGTTCTTC
CASSLDRPSYNEQFF
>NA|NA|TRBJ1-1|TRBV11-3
TGTGCCAGCAGGGGGAGGAACACTGAAGCTTTCTTT
CASRGRNTEAFF
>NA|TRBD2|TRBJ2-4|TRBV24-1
TGTGCCACCAGTGCAGCGGCGGCCCGGGGGGGCGAAAACATTCAGTACTTC
CATSAAAARGGENIQYF
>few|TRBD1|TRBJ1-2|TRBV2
TGTGCCAGCAGTGATCAGGGGGCCTATGGCTACACCTTC
CASSDQGAYGYTF
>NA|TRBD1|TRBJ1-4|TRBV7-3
TGTGCCAGCAGCTTTAGACAGGGGAGGACAGATGAAAAACTGTTTTTT
CASSFRQGRTDEKLFF
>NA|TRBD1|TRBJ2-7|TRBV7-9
TGTGCCAGCAGCAAACAGGGGGAACTCTACGAGCAGTACTTC
CASSKQGELYEQYF
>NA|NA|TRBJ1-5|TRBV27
TGTGCCAGCAGTTTACCCGGACTACACAATCAGCCCCAGCATTTT
CASSLPGLHNQPQHF
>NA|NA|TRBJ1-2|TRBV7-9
TGTGCCAGCAGCTTTAGCCGGGATGGCTACACCTTC
CASSFSRDGYTF
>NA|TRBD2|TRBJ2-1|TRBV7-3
TGTGCCAGCAGCTTTGTTACTAGCGGGTACGATGAGCAGTTCTTC
CASSFVTSGYDEQFF
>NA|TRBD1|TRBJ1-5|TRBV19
TGTGCCAGTAATTCACCGGGACAGGGTGTTCAGCCCCAGCATTTT
CASNSPGQGVQPQHF
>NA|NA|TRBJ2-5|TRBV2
TGTGCCAGCAGTGAAAGACAGTTCCAAGAGACCCAGTACTTC
CASSERQFQETQYF
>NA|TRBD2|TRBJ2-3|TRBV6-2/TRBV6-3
TGTGCCAGCAGCCCGGGCCCTAGCGGGAGAATAGGAACAGATACGCAGTATTTT
CASSPGPSGRIGTDTQYF
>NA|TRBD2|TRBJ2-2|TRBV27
TGTGCCAGCCTTCCCTACGGACTAGCGGGAGGGAAACTGAACACCGGGGAGCTGTTTTTT
CASLPYGLAGGKLNTGELFF
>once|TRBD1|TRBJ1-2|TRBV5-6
TGTGCCAGCAGCTTGGGGGACAGGACCTTTTATGGCTACACCTTC
CASSLGDRTFYGYTF
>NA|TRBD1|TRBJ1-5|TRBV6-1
TGTGCCAGCAGTGAAGGGACAGGGAATGGCAATCAGCCCCAGCATTTT
CASSEGTGNGNQPQHF
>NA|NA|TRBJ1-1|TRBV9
TGTGCCAGCAGCGGCCGGGACAAGGGGTATAGTCCTGAAGCTTTCTTT
CASSGRDKGYSPEAFF
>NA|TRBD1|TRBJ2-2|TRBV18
TGTGCCAGCTCACCACTGGACAGGGGCTTCACCGGGGAGCTGTTTTTT
CASSPLDRGFTGELFF
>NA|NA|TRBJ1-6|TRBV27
TGTGCCAGCAGTTTATCCCACCCCCTCTCGGGGGGGCCCTCCGCTAATTCACCCCTCCACTTT
CASSLSHPLSGGPSANSPLHF
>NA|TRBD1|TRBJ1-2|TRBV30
TGTGCCTGGTGGGGACAGGGACGAGACTATGGCTACACCTTC
CAWWGQGRDYGYTF
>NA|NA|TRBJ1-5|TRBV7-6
TGTGCCAGCAGCTTAGTCAGGGATCAGCCCCAGCATTTT
CASSLVRDQPQHF
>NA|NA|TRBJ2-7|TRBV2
TGTGCCAGCAACCCGGGGTCTCTGGAGCAGTACTTC
CASNPGSLEQYF
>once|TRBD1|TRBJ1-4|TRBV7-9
TGTGCCAGCAGCTTGGGGGACAGGGACGCAACTAATGAAAAACTGTTTTTT
CASSLGDRDATNEKLFF
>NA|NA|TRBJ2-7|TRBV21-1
TGTGCCAGCAGCAACTCGAGGCTTCCTCGGACAGGTTTGTCCTACGAGCAGTACTTC
CASSNSRLPRTGLSYEQYF
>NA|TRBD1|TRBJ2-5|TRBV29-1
TGCAGCGCCGGAGCCGGGACAGGGGTCGTGGAGACCCAGTACTTC
CSAGAGTGVVETQYF
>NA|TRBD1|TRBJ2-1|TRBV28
TGTGCCAGCAGTTTACAGGGGGCCGCGTTCTTC
CASSLQGAAFF
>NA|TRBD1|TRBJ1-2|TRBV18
TGTGCCAGCTCACCCCGGGACAGTAACGGCTACACCTTC
CASSPRDSNGYTF
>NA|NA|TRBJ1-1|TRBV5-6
TGTGCCAGCAGCTTCTTTCTAGGGGGAGACACTGAAGCTTTCTTT
CASSFFLGGDTEAFF
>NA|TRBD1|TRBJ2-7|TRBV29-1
TGCAGCGTTGAAGAGAGGGACAGCGCCTACGAGCAGTACTTC
CSVEERDSAYEQYF
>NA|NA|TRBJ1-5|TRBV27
TGTGCCAGCAGTTTGGATAACAGCATCAATCAGCCCCAGCATTTT
CASSLDNSINQPQHF
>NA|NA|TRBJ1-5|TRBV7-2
TGTGCCAGCAGCTTGGGTAGTTATTGGGTAGGGGATCAGCCCCAGCATTTT
CASSLGSYWVGDQPQHF
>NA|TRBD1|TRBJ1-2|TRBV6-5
TGTGCCAGCAATCTTTACCGGGACAGGGCCCATGGCTACACCTTC
CASNLYRDRAHGYTF
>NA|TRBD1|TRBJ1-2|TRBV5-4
TGTGCCAGCAGCCCGCCCCAGGGGGGCTATGGCTACACCTTC
CASSPPQGGYGYTF
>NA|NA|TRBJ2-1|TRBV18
TGTGCCAGCTCACCACTAGACAATGAGCAGTTCTTC
CASSPLDNEQFF
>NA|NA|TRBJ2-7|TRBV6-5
TGTGCCAGCAGTCCGGGGAGCGGCCTCTACGAGCAGTACTTC
CASSPGSGLYEQYF
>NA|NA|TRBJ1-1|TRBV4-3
TGCGCCAGCAGCCAACAACAGGGTAACACTGAAGCTTTCTTT
CASSQQQGNTEAFF
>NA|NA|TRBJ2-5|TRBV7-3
TGTGCCAGCAGCTTCGGCCCGGGGGAGACCCAGTACTTC
CASSFGPGETQYF
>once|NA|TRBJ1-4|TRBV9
TGTGCCAGCAGCGTAGAGGAGAGGGGGGAAAAACTGTTTTTT
CASSVEERGEKLFF
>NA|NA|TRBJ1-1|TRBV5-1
TGCGCCAGCAGCTTGGACCCCGGGGGAGTGAACACTGAAGCTTTCTTT
CASSLDPGGVNTEAFF
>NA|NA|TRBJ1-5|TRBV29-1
TGCAGCGTTGTCCAGGGTGGAATCGGGCAGCCCCAGCATTTT
CSVVQGGIGQPQHF
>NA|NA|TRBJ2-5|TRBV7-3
TGTGCCAGCAGCCCAGGTGGCGCTAAACGAGAGACCCAGTACTTC
CASSPGGAKRETQYF
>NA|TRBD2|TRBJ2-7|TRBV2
TGTGCCAGCAGCCCGGGACTACAATACGAGCAGTACTTC
CASSPGLQYEQYF
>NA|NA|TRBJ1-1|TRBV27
TGTGCCAGCAGTTTAGGCGGCCTGAACACTGAAGCTTTCTTT
CASSLGGLNTEAFF
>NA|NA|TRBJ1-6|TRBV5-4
TGTGCCAGCAGCTTGGATTGGGAGGGGAATTCACCCCTCCACTTT
CASSLDWEGNSPLHF
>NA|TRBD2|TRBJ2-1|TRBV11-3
TGTGCCAGCAGCTTAGAAGCCCCTCCTAGCGGGAGGGCTAATGAGCAGTTCTTC
CASSLEAPPSGRANEQFF
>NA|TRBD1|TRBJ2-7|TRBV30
TGTGCCTGGAGTCGCGGGACAGGGGGCTACGAGCAGTACTTC
CAWSRGTGGYEQYF
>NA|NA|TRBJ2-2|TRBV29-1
TGCAGCGTCGATACTGAAACCGGGGAGCTGTTTTTT
CSVDTETGELFF